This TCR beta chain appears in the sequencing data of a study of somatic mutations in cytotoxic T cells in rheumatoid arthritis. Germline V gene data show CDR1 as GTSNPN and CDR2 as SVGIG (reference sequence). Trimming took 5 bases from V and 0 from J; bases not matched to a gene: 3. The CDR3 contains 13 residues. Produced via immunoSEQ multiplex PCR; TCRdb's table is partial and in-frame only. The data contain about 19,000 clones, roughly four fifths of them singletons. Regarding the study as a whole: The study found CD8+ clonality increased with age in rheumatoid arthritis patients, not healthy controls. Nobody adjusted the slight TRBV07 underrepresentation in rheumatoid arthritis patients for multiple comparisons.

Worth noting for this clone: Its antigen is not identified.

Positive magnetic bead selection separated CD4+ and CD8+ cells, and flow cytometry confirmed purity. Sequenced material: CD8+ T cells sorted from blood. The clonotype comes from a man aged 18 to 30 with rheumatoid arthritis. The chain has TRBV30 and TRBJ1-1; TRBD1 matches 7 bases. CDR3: CAWGRGMNTEAFF. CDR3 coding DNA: TGTGCCTGGGGCAGGGGGATGAACACTGAAGCTTTCTTT.